The sequence of this TCR beta chain was determined in a study of T-cell reconstitution after alpha-beta-depleted transplantation in children. The authors prepared the TCRbeta library with unique molecular identifiers. TCRdb re-derived calls from the PCR reads in MiXCR, one entry per CDR3 protein. The sample lists more than 150,000 distinct CDR3 sequences, 13% to 15% seen once, with approximately 13% in the top ten. The CDR3 is 16 amino acids. V shed 1 base, J shed 1 base, and the junction held 5 bases outside the gene matches. Per the germline V gene, CDR1 is LGHNT and CDR2 is FRNRAP. This clonotype was detected ten times or more.

The sequences come from PBMCs from the stem cell graft donor, collected from the stem cell graft. This clonotype was sampled from a human donor who donated a stem cell graft to a child with acute lymphoblastic leukemia. The chain joins TRBV12-5 to TRBJ2-7; TRBD2 aligns across 9 bases. The CDR3 region has the DNA TGTGCTAGTGGTTTGGAAAGGGGACTAGCATCCTACGAGCAGTACTTC. Its protein is CASGLERGLASYEQYF.